A selection of T cell receptor beta chains follows, all from one sample in a study of response to subunit inactivated influenza vaccine. TCRdb re-called the RT-PCR reads with MiXCR, one entry per CDR3 protein. The sample lists roughly 780,000 distinct CDR3 sequences, around 20% seen once, with 11% in the top ten. Sequenced material: PBMCs from blood, taken more than 4 days after vaccination. These receptors all come from a man in his fifties who received an inactivated influenza vaccine. The CDR3 runs from the conserved cysteine through the conserved F or W. D genes are given only for firm matches. A clone size is listed for some rows: how often the clone was seen (once, few, many), or a class if it is expanded.

v_gene	d_gene	j_gene	abundance	CDR3nt	CDR3aa
TRBV27	.	TRBJ1-4	few	TGTGCCAGCAGTTTCACTGCACGGGTCAGTGAAAAACTGTTTTTT	CASSFTARVSEKLFF
TRBV6-2/TRBV6-3	.	TRBJ2-2	many	TGTGCCAGCAGTTTCGCGAACACCGGGGAGCTGTTTTTT	CASSFANTGELFF
TRBV9	TRBD2	TRBJ2-7	.	TGTGCCAGCAGCGAATCACCGGGACTAGCGGGTATAATTACCTACGAGCAGTACTTC	CASSESPGLAGIITYEQYF
TRBV15	.	TRBJ1-4	few	TGTGCCACCAGCAGAGAGGCAGGTGGCGAAAAACTGTTTTTT	CATSREAGGEKLFF
TRBV27	TRBD1	TRBJ2-1	.	TGTGCCAGCAACCTTCAGGGGGCTCGCGGGGCTGAGCAGTTCTTC	CASNLQGARGAEQFF
TRBV29-1	.	TRBJ2-7	many	TGCAGCGTTGAAGATGGGGGGCGCTTCAACGAGCAGTACTTC	CSVEDGGRFNEQYF
TRBV7-3	TRBD1	TRBJ2-6	.	TGTGCCAGCAGCTTGGTGGGGACAGGTTCCCCTGGGGCCAACGTCCTGACTTTC	CASSLVGTGSPGANVLTF
TRBV3-1	.	TRBJ2-7	.	TGTGCCAGCAGCCAACAGCATACGTTCGAGCAGTACTTC	CASSQQHTFEQYF
TRBV20-1	TRBD2	TRBJ2-7	few	TGCAGTGCTAGAGTGCTAGCGGGCTCATCTACCTACGAGCAGTACTTC	CSARVLAGSSTYEQYF
TRBV4-2	.	TRBJ1-2	.	TGTGCCAGCAGCCAAGATGATGGGCCCGGCTATGGCTACACCTTC	CASSQDDGPGYGYTF
TRBV10-3	.	TRBJ2-3	few	TGTGCCATCAGTGAGGGACTCAGCACAGATACGCAGTATTTT	CAISEGLSTDTQYF
TRBV7-2	.	TRBJ2-2	.	TGTGCCAGCAGCTTTGTTTCGGACACCGGGGAGCTGTTTTTT	CASSFVSDTGELFF
TRBV10-3	TRBD1	TRBJ2-1	many	TGTGCCATCAGTGATCCCCGCGACAGGGGGGGAAATGAGCAGTTCTTC	CAISDPRDRGGNEQFF
TRBV5-1	.	TRBJ2-7	many	TGCGCCAGCAGCTTGGTAGGAATCCCCTACGAGCAGTACTTC	CASSLVGIPYEQYF
TRBV10-3	.	TRBJ2-7	few	TGTGCCATCAGTGAGTCTAGGGCTGGTAGGTACGAGCAGTACTTC	CAISESRAGRYEQYF
TRBV9	.	TRBJ2-3	.	TGTGCCAGCAGCGTAGCAGGGGCAACTAGCACAGATACGCAGTATTTT	CASSVAGATSTDTQYF
TRBV20-1	.	TRBJ1-5	many	TGCAGTGCTAGGCGGGGGGGGGCCTTAAGCAATCAGCCCCAGCATTTT	CSARRGGALSNQPQHF
TRBV20-1	.	TRBJ1-2	few	TGCAGTGCTAGAGATCCAGGTCGAGGGAAGTATGGCTACACCTTC	CSARDPGRGKYGYTF
TRBV6-2/TRBV6-3	.	TRBJ2-1	few	TGTGCCAGCAGCTCTCACAGGGGCTCCCCGGAGGGAAATGAGCAGTTCTTC	CASSSHRGSPEGNEQFF
TRBV29-1	.	TRBJ2-7	few	TGCAGCGTTGCTCTCGGGCCTGGGGAGCAGTACTTC	CSVALGPGEQYF
TRBV7-8	TRBD2	TRBJ2-7	.	TGTGCCAGCAGCTTAGAGCCAGCGGGGATGGGTTACGAGCAGTACTTC	CASSLEPAGMGYEQYF
TRBV9	TRBD1	TRBJ2-7	.	TGTGCCAGCAGCGATGACAGGGCCCACGAGCAGTACTTC	CASSDDRAHEQYF
TRBV7-9	.	TRBJ2-1	few	TGTGCCAGCAGCCCCCCCCAATTGTACAATGAGCAGTTCTTC	CASSPPQLYNEQFF
TRBV20-1	.	TRBJ2-4	.	TGCAGTGCTAGATTGGGGGTCGCAGGGGATCTAGCCAAAAACATTCAGTACTTC	CSARLGVAGDLAKNIQYF
TRBV20-1	TRBD2	TRBJ2-1	.	TGCAGTGCTAGAGATAGAACTAGCGCATTCGTTGAGCAGTTCTTC	CSARDRTSAFVEQFF
TRBV29-1	TRBD1	TRBJ2-1	.	TGCAGCGTTGAAGATCTTGAGGGGGCAGGGTCTTTGGATGAGCAGATCTTC	CSVEDLEGAGSLDEQIF
TRBV7-9	.	TRBJ2-7	few	TGTGCCAGCAGCTCAATGGGACGGAACTACGAGCAGTACTTC	CASSSMGRNYEQYF
TRBV12-3/TRBV12-4	TRBD1	TRBJ1-1	few	TGTGCCAGCGGCGACAGGGTGGACACTGAAGCTTTCTTT	CASGDRVDTEAFF
TRBV5-1	.	TRBJ2-1	few	TGCGCCAGCAGCTTGTTGGCTAGCCGGGCAAGCTCCTACAATGAGCAGTTCTTC	CASSLLASRASSYNEQFF
TRBV2	TRBD2	TRBJ2-1	.	TGTGCCAGCGGGGGGGAATACAATGAGCAGTTCTTC	CASGGEYNEQFF
TRBV12-3/TRBV12-4	TRBD1	TRBJ1-1	.	TGTGCCAGCAGACAGGGGGTCCGAACTGAAGCTTTCTTT	CASRQGVRTEAFF
TRBV15	.	TRBJ2-5	.	TGTGCCACCAGCTTGCGACTTGACAGCCAAGAGACCCAGTACTTC	CATSLRLDSQETQYF
TRBV11-2	.	TRBJ2-1	few	TGTGCCAGCAGCTTAGGACTCTCGGCGGGTGTGCGGACGAATGAGCAGTTCTTC	CASSLGLSAGVRTNEQFF
TRBV5-1	.	TRBJ2-7	.	TGCGCCAGCAGCTTTGAACAGACCACCTACGAGCAGTACTTC	CASSFEQTTYEQYF
TRBV20-1	.	TRBJ1-2	few	TGCAGTGCGCACTCGGGGCAGAACCCTAACTATGGCTACACCTTC	CSAHSGQNPNYGYTF
TRBV15	TRBD2	TRBJ2-3	few	TGTGCCACCAGCAGGAATAGCGGGAGTCGCAGCACGCAGTATTTT	CATSRNSGSRSTQYF
TRBV29-1	TRBD2	TRBJ2-5	.	TGCAGCGTTGAGGGTTTAATGCTAGCGGGCAAGGGGGAGACCCAGTACTTC	CSVEGLMLAGKGETQYF
TRBV5-1	.	TRBJ2-7	.	TGCGCCAGCAGCGGGTCTAGCGCATACGAGCAGTACTTC	CASSGSSAYEQYF
TRBV11-2	TRBD2	TRBJ2-1	.	TGTGCCAGCAGCTCCCTAGCGGGGGGCCCGCCTAGTGAGCAGTTCTTC	CASSSLAGGPPSEQFF
TRBV20-1	TRBD1	TRBJ2-1	few	TGCAGTGCGGGGACAGGGGGGGCGGGGGTGAAGTTCTTC	CSAGTGGAGVKFF
TRBV20-1	TRBD2	TRBJ2-1	few	TGCAGTGCTAGAGATCCGTTCACTAGCGGGGAGAATGAGCAGTTCTTC	CSARDPFTSGENEQFF
TRBV20-1	.	TRBJ2-7	few	TGCAGTGCTCTACAGGGATGGGCGGACGAGCAGTACTTC	CSALQGWADEQYF
TRBV7-9	.	TRBJ2-2	.	TGTGCCAGCAGCTTAGAATTATGGGACACCGGGGAGCTGTTTTTT	CASSLELWDTGELFF
TRBV6-1	.	TRBJ1-5	.	TGTGCCAGCAGTAAGGGGCATAGCAATCAGCCCCAGCATTTT	CASSKGHSNQPQHF
TRBV20-1	TRBD1	TRBJ1-6	.	TGCAGTGCTGAGACCCGGTTCCCGGGACAGGGATCGTCACCCCTCCACTTT	CSAETRFPGQGSSPLHF
TRBV7-9	TRBD1	TRBJ1-5	.	TGTGCCAGCAGCTTAGCGGGACAGAACTACAATCAGCCCCAGCATTTT	CASSLAGQNYNQPQHF
TRBV10-3	.	TRBJ1-5	few	TGTGCCATCGGTGGGACTCTTAGCAATCAGCCCCAGCATTTT	CAIGGTLSNQPQHF
TRBV14	.	TRBJ1-6	.	TGTGCCAGCAGCCAATGGGACATAAGTAATTCACCCCTCCACTTT	CASSQWDISNSPLHF
TRBV28	.	TRBJ1-6	many	TGTGCCACCGGAGCAGGAAACAATTCACCCCTCCACTTT	CATGAGNNSPLHF
TRBV4-1	.	TRBJ1-1	.	TGCGCCAGCAGCCATTCCGGGACGGGGAACACTGAAGCTTTCTTT	CASSHSGTGNTEAFF
TRBV6-2/TRBV6-3	TRBD2	TRBJ2-1	.	TGTGCCAGCAGTAGTACTAGCGGGAGGACCTCCTACAATGAGCAGTTCTTC	CASSSTSGRTSYNEQFF
TRBV29-1	.	TRBJ2-5	.	TGCAGCGTCCACTTCCAAGAGACCCAGTACTTC	CSVHFQETQYF
TRBV29-1	.	TRBJ1-2	.	TGCAGCGTTGTAGGACGGACGGGCGATGGCTACACCTTC	CSVVGRTGDGYTF
TRBV25-1	TRBD1	TRBJ1-1	.	TGTGCCAGCAGTTCCCAGACAGGGAGCACTGAAGCTTTCTTT	CASSSQTGSTEAFF
TRBV4-3	.	TRBJ2-2	few	TGCGCCAGCAGCCAAGAGCCCGGGGGAAGGGAGCTGTTTTTT	CASSQEPGGRELFF
TRBV20-1	.	TRBJ2-2	few	TGCAGTGCTAGAGGGGGAGGAGGCACCGGGGAGCTGTTTTTT	CSARGGGGTGELFF
TRBV29-1	TRBD1	TRBJ1-5	few	TGCAGCGCCGGGACAGCCCCTAATCAGCCCCAGCATTTT	CSAGTAPNQPQHF
TRBV28	TRBD1	TRBJ2-3	.	TGTGCCAGCAGAGACAGGGCGAAAGATACGCAGTATTTT	CASRDRAKDTQYF